The 22 T cell receptor beta chains given below trace back to one sample, sequenced in a study of T cells in Graves' hyperthyroidism and ophthalmopathy. It was RNA transcripts that yielded the amplified TCR beta CDR3 regions. Researchers ran a first-round RT-PCR on the TCR CDR3 using the HTBI primer set. Each CDR3 protein gets one entry after TCRdb re-called the multiplex PCR reads with MiXCR. The profile shows about 660,000 distinct CDR3 sequences, approximately 42% of them singletons. Sequencing was performed on peripheral blood or thyroid tissue (not recorded which). The origin of the receptors is an adult man with Graves' disease, either hyperthyroidism or ophthalmopathy (not recorded which).

This clonotype was detected a few times. The chain combines TRBV9 with TRBJ1-2, with D possibly matching TRBD1 (5 bases). The CDR3 contains 12 residues. Germline V CDR1 and CDR2: SGDLS, YYNGEE. V was trimmed by 7 bases and J by 8 bases, leaving 15 bases between them. In nucleotides, the CDR3 is TGTGCCAGCTCACCACTCCAGGGCGGCTACACCTTC. This encodes CASSPLQGGYTF.

The chain is built from TRBV10-3 and TRBJ1-4, with TRBD1 matching 9 bases. Germline trimming cut 4 bases from V and 10 bases from J; bases unmatched to any gene: 1. The germline gives CDR1 ENHRY, CDR2 SYGVKD. The length of the CDR3 is 12 residues. CDR3 protein: CAISGTGAKLFF. CDR3 DNA: TGTGCCATCAGTGGGACAGGGGCAAAACTGTTTTTT.

This clonotype has only a few counts. This chain uses TRBV7-6 with TRBJ2-2; TRBD1 matches 10 bases. V lost 1 base and J lost 0; bases outside the gene matches: 5. CDR3 length: 18 residues. The germline gives CDR1 SGHVS, CDR2 FNYEAQ. The CDR3 bases are TGTGCCAGCAGCTTAGGGCGACAGGGGGCTTCGAACACCGGGGAGCTGTTTTTT. This codes for CASSLGRQGASNTGELFF.

This clonotype showed up many times. The rearrangement uses TRBV29-1 and TRBJ1-2, with D uncertain. Germline lookup yields CDR1 SQVTM and CDR2 ANQGSEA. The CDR3 covers 11 residues. Trimming removed 6 bases from V and 4 bases from J, with 9 bases in between. The CDR3 DNA follows: TGCAGCGTACCGGGAATCTATGGCTACACCTTC. As protein: CSVPGIYGYTF.

This clonotype was seen repeatedly, ten times or more. J is TRBJ2-7 and V is TRBV20-1; 7 positions agree with TRBD1. Looked up from germline, CDR1 is DFQATT and CDR2 is SNEGSKA (reference sequence). The trim removed 3 bases at V and 2 bases at J, leaving 4 bases unmatched. This CDR3 has 13 residues. CDR3 sequence: CSASKQGPYEQYF. The CDR3 nucleotides are TGCAGTGCTAGCAAACAGGGGCCCTACGAGCAGTACTTC.

This chain uses TRBV19 with TRBJ2-5, with 7 nucleotides matching TRBD2. This CDR3 has 13 residues. CDR1 and CDR2 from the germline V gene are LNHDA and SQIVND (reference sequence). V lost 3 bases to trimming and J lost 4 bases; unmatched junction nucleotides: 2. CDR3 DNA: TGTGCCAGTAGTATCACTAGCGCAGAGACCCAGTACTTC. Amino acids: CASSITSAETQYF.

This clonotype was counted between two and nine times. The genes are TRBV4-1 and TRBJ2-2, with 7 bases matching TRBD1. V lost 1 base, J lost 1 base, and 6 bases stayed unmatched. This CDR3 region has 17 residues. From germline, CDR1 is MGHRA and CDR2 YSYEKL. The CDR3 nucleotides read TGCGCCAGCAGCCAAGGCCCGGGACAGAGGAACACCGGGGAGCTGTTTTTT. The encoded protein is CASSQGPGQRNTGELFF.

This clonotype has just a few counts. This chain uses TRBV9 with TRBJ2-7; unclear D gene. There are 14 residues in the CDR3. Germline values: CDR1 SGDLS, CDR2 YYNGEE. V dropped 0 bases and J dropped 0 bases, with 7 bases sitting between them. The CDR3 coding sequence is TGTGCCAGCAGCGTAGAGAGTTCCTCCTACGAGCAGTACTTC. This translates into CASSVESSSYEQYF.

In this sample, this clonotype turned up a few times. The CDR3 region is CASSGLPGQGGTEAFF. The CDR3 nucleotides read TGTGCCAGCAGTGGGTTACCGGGACAGGGCGGCACTGAAGCTTTCTTT. V is TRBV6-5 and J is TRBJ1-1; 9 bases match TRBD1. Germline V gene sequence: CDR1 MNHEY, CDR2 SVGAGI. CDR3 size: 16 residues. The trim removed 5 bases at V and 4 bases at J, leaving 11 bases unmatched.

This clonotype was counted between two and nine times. The rearrangement joins TRBV29-1 to TRBJ1-3; no definite D call. The CDR3 sequence is 11 residues long. The V gene's germline CDR1 is SQVTM and CDR2 ANQGSEA. The ends were cut back, 4 bases at V and 3 bases at J, with 4 bases in the middle. CDR3: CSVGFGNTIYF. In DNA, the CDR3 is TGCAGCGTTGGGTTTGGAAACACCATATATTTT. Full variable domain (outside the CDR3, taken from reference TRBV29-1 and TRBJ1-3): SAVISQKPSRDICQRGTSLTIQCQVDSQVTMMFWYRQQPGQSLTLIATANQGSEATYESGFVIDKFPISRPNLTFSTLTVSNMSPEDSSIYLCSVGFGNTIYFGEGSWLTVV.

This clonotype was seen many times. This chain joins TRBV29-1 and TRBJ2-6; maybe TRBD1 (5 bases). V was clipped by 1 base and J by 0 bases, with 13 bases between them. This CDR3 comprises 17 residues. CDR1 SQVTM and CDR2 ANQGSEA come from the germline V gene. The CDR3 spells CSVEAREGDSGANVLTF. The CDR3 coding sequence is TGCAGCGTTGAAGCTAGGGAAGGGGACTCTGGGGCCAACGTCCTGACTTTC.

The chain combines TRBV13 with TRBJ2-5; the match to TRBD1 covers 11 bases. From germline, CDR1 is PRHDT and CDR2 FYEKMQ (reference sequence). The CDR3 spans 14 residues. V gave up 7 bases and J gave up 5 bases; unmatched junction bases: 6. In DNA form, the CDR3 reads TGTGCCAGCATGGACAGGGGGCCGTACGAGACCCAGTACTTC. Its protein product is CASMDRGPYETQYF.

V usage is TRBV29-1 and J usage is TRBJ2-2; 8 bases match TRBD1. Unmatched junction bases numbered 3, after V lost 5 bases and J lost 4 bases. The CDR3 has 13 residues. CDR1 and CDR2 from the germline V gene are SQVTM and ANQGSEA. The CDR3 is CSVSTGGTGELFF. For the CDR3, the DNA is TGCAGCGTTTCCACAGGGGGCACCGGGGAGCTGTTTTTT.

This clonotype was picked up many times. V gene TRBV29-1 combines with J gene TRBJ1-1; the match to TRBD1 covers 7 bases. CDR3 length: 10 residues. Trimming cost V 7 bases and J 11 bases; bases outside gene matches: 7. CDR1 SQVTM and CDR2 ANQGSEA come from the germline V gene. In DNA form, the CDR3 reads TGCAGCGGCCTCACAGGGGTTGCTTTCTTT. Its protein product is CSGLTGVAFF.

The J gene is TRBJ2-5, the V gene TRBV24-1; D is possibly TRBD2 (5 bases). The V gene's germline CDR1 is KGHDR and CDR2 SFDVKD. V lost 3 bases to trimming and J lost 5 bases, with 9 bases between them. CDR3 length: 13 residues. The CDR3 protein is CATSDRGEETQYF. The CDR3 region has the DNA TGTGCCACCAGTGATCGGGGTGAGGAGACCCAGTACTTC.

The V call is TRBV15, the J call TRBJ1-6; 9 bases are a match to TRBD1. The ends lost 10 bases at V and 7 bases at J; junction bases unmatched: 8. The CDR3 spans 14 residues. The V gene's germline CDR1 is LNHNV and CDR2 YYDKDF (reference sequence). CDR3 sequence reads: CAIANGTGNSPLHF. CDR3 in DNA: TGTGCCATCGCGAACGGGACAGGGAATTCACCCCTCCACTTT.

This clonotype was recorded at least ten times. V and J are TRBV6-5 and TRBJ1-2; D is ambiguous. V lost 6 bases to trimming and J lost 4 bases, with 12 bases between them. The CDR3 contains 13 residues. The V gene's germline CDR1 is MNHEY and CDR2 SVGAGI. The CDR3 is CASRDSRTYGYTF. DNA for the CDR3: TGTGCCAGCAGGGACTCAAGGACCTATGGCTACACCTTC.

A few counts support this clonotype. This chain joins TRBV7-9 and TRBJ2-7; perhaps TRBD1 as D (5 bases). V dropped 2 bases and J dropped 6 bases, with 17 bases sitting between them. The CDR3 is 15 residues long. CDR1 is SEHNR and CDR2 is FQNEAQ in the germline V gene (reference sequence). The CDR3 region is CASSLLLGQQGEQYF. The CDR3 DNA sequence: TGTGCCAGCAGCTTACTTCTGGGGCAACAAGGCGAGCAGTACTTC.

V usage is TRBV7-9 and J usage is TRBJ1-2; D gene ambiguous. Germline lookup yields CDR1 SEHNR and CDR2 FQNEAQ (reference sequence). Trimming left V 5 bases short and J 4 bases short, with 11 bases between. This CDR3 contains 13 residues. Here the CDR3 reads CASSRVGAYGYTF. The CDR3 DNA follows: TGTGCCAGCAGCCGGGTGGGCGCCTATGGCTACACCTTC.

In this sample, this clonotype turned up a few times. V gene TRBV29-1 combines with J gene TRBJ1-3; D unresolved. The CDR3 spans 16 residues. The germline V and J ends were trimmed by 0 bases and 1 base, with 13 bases remaining between them. The germline V gene has CDR1 SQVTM and CDR2 ANQGSEA. In DNA form, the CDR3 reads TGCAGCGTTGAAGAAGGCCAGAAACTTTCTGGAAACACCATATATTTT. Translated: CSVEEGQKLSGNTIYF.

The V call is TRBV19, the J call TRBJ1-1; D not certain. This CDR3 has 14 residues. Germline CDR1 and CDR2: LNHDA and SQIVND (reference sequence). Trimming removed 1 base from V and 0 bases from J, with 6 bases in between. CDR3 nucleotides: TGTGCCAGTAGTATAGGCGACATGAACACTGAAGCTTTCTTT. This encodes CASSIGDMNTEAFF.

The J gene is TRBJ2-2, the V gene TRBV2; D is ambiguous. The CDR3 spans 16 residues. V was cut by 1 base and J by 4 bases, with 13 bases left in between. Germline V gene sequence: CDR1 SNHLY, CDR2 FYNNEI. The CDR3 DNA sequence: TGTGCCAGCAGTGAAGGATCACGGGCTAGCACCGGGGAGCTGTTTTTT. Translating it yields CASSEGSRASTGELFF.